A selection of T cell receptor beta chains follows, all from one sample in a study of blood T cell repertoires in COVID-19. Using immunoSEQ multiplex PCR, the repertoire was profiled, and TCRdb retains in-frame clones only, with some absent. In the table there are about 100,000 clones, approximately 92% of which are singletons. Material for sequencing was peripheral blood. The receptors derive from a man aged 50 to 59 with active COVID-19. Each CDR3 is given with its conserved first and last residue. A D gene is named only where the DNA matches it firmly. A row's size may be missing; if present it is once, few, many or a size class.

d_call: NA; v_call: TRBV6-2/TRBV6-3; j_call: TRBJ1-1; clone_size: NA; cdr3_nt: TGTGCCAGCAGTTACTCCACAGGCGGACAAGTCAAGGGTTTCTTT; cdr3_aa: CASSYSTGGQVKGFF
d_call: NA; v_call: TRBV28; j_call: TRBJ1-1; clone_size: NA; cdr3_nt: TGTGCCAGCAGTTTAGGACTTCAAGTTGAAGCTTTCTTT; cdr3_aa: CASSLGLQVEAFF
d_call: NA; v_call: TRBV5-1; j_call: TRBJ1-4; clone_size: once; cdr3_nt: TGCGCCAGCAGTGGGGCTGGGGGGAGAGATGAAAAACTGTTTTTT; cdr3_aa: CASSGAGGRDEKLFF
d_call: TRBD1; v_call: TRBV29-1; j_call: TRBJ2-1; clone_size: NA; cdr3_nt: TGCAGCGTTGATAACAGGGGCCGAAACAATGAGCAGTTCTTC; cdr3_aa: CSVDNRGRNNEQFF
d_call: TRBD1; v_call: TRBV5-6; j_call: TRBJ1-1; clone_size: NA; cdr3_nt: TGTGCCAGCAGCGGGTGGACAGGGGTAACTGAAGCTTTCTTT; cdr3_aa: CASSGWTGVTEAFF
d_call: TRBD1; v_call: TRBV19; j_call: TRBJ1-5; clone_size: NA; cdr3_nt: TGTGCCAGTAGTCCGGGACAGGGTTCGCGGGGCGGGGATCAGCCCCAGCATTTT; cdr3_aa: CASSPGQGSRGGDQPQHF
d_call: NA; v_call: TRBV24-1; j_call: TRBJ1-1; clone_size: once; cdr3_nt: TGTGCCACCGAAGCTCGACAGAACACTGAAGCTTTCTTT; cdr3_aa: CATEARQNTEAFF
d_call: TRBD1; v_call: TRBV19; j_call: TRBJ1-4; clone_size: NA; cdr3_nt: TGTGCCAGTAGTACCCACCGGGACAGGAGCGCAAAACTGTTTTTT; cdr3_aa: CASSTHRDRSAKLFF
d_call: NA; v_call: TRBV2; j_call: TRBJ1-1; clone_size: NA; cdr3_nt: TGTGCCAGCAGTGTAAACACTGAAGCTTTCTTT; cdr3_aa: CASSVNTEAFF
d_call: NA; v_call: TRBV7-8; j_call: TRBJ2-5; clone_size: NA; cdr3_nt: TGTGCCAGCAGCTTCCTAGAAGAGACCCAGTACTTC; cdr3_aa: CASSFLEETQYF
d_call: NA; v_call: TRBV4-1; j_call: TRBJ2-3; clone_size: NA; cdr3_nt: TGCGCCAGCAGCCAAGGAGGAGTGACTAGCACAGATACGCAGTATTTT; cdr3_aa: CASSQGGVTSTDTQYF
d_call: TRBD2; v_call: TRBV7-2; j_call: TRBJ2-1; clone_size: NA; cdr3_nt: TGTGCCAGCAGCCTTCGGACTAGATCCAATGAGCAGTTCTTC; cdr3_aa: CASSLRTRSNEQFF